This T cell receptor (beta chain) was recorded in a study of CD4 T cells in relation to SARS-CoV-2 and coronaviruses. Overall study: TCR beta CDR3s were sequenced after approximately ten-day antigen culture of PBMCs. A couple of subjects were Hispanic; patients were fewer than ten males and a handful of females.

Naive or memory CD4+ cells were cultured 1:1 with T cell-depleted PBMCs plus CEF. This clone was detected a few times. The antigen is not known. The germline CDR1 and CDR2 sequences are SEHNR and FQNEAQ (reference sequence). This CDR3 is 14 amino acids long. Germline trimming cut 5 bases from V and 5 bases from J; bases unmatched to any gene: 8. Repertoires were generated with immunoSEQ multiplex PCR, while TCRdb's copy carries only in-frame clones and drops some. Altogether about 47,000 clones are present, over 75% being singletons, with the ten largest covering under 1.5%. Sequenced: naive CD4+ T cells from PBMCs, cultured in vitro. The subset was: naive CD4+ T cells isolated by negative enrichment. The sequence was collected from an adult with COVID-19. The chain links TRBV7-9 to TRBJ1-2, with 7 bases that match TRBD1. The CDR3 reads CASSPPRTGYGYTF. The CDR3 DNA follows: TGTGCCAGCAGCCCCCCCCGGACAGGTTATGGCTACACCTTC.